Detailed here is one T cell receptor (beta chain). Its cognate antigen is unknown. The entry originates in a study of shared clonotypes between healthy human individuals. General study results and limits: Among the subsets, naive ones generally showed larger estimated richness than memory ones. The authors sampled blood alone, and tissue repertoires likely differ.

CD45RO-negative cells were positively selected for CCR7, leaving out terminally differentiated effector memory CD45RA+ cells. Adults of Caucasian background living in Nashville, Tennessee made up all donors. The protocol was immunoSEQ multiplex PCR, while the TCRdb copy is restricted to in-frame clones and leaves out a portion. This sample has roughly 550,000 clones, with 95% to 96% found just once. Germline CDR1 is SEHNR and CDR2 is FQNEAQ (reference sequence). CDR3 length: 14 residues. Trimming took off 1 base at V and 5 bases at J, with 9 bases between the two ends. The clonotype comes from a woman under 40 in good health. The rearrangement joins TRBV7-9 to TRBJ1-5; D perhaps matches TRBD1 (5 bases). The specimen was naive CD8+ T cells sorted from blood. CDR3 region: CASSLGDGYQPQHF. The CDR3, as DNA: TGTGCCAGCAGCTTAGGGGACGGCTATCAGCCCCAGCATTTT.